A selection of T cell receptor beta chains follows, all from one sample in a study of blood T cell repertoires in COVID-19. This table comes from immunoSEQ multiplex PCR, and its TCRdb copy is limited to in-frame clones, with some not included. This sample yields around 250,000 clones, of which less than 95% are seen a single time; around 2.8% belongs to the top ten. Input material: PBMCs or T cells enriched from blood (not recorded which). These TCRs come from a man aged 35 to 55 who had been exposed to COVID-19. Each CDR3 is given with its conserved first and last residue. The order of the fields is J gene, D gene, V gene, clone size, CDR3 protein, CDR3 DNA. D genes are given only for firm matches. Size is omitted from some rows. Given values are once, few, many or a class for expanded clones.

TRBJ2-3	-	TRBV7-6	-	CASSPTQGWGTDTQYF	TGTGCCAGCAGCCCTACCCAGGGTTGGGGCACAGATACGCAGTATTTT
TRBJ1-1	-	TRBV29-1	once	CSVELAGVNTEAFF	TGCAGCGTTGAATTGGCGGGGGTGAACACTGAAGCTTTCTTT
TRBJ2-7	-	TRBV5-8	-	CASSFPGSYEQYF	TGTGCCAGCAGCTTTCCAGGCTCCTACGAGCAGTACTTC
TRBJ2-2	-	TRBV9	-	CASSVAWGRGELFF	TGTGCCAGCAGCGTAGCCTGGGGGCGGGGGGAGCTGTTTTTT
TRBJ2-1	TRBD1	TRBV28	-	CATTSGTGYNEQFF	TGTGCCACAACTTCCGGGACAGGGTACAATGAGCAGTTCTTC
TRBJ2-7	TRBD2	TRBV5-1	-	CASSYDPGTSGEQYF	TGCGCCAGCAGCTACGATCCCGGGACTAGCGGCGAGCAGTACTTC
TRBJ2-4	-	TRBV5-6	-	CASSLVENIQYF	TGTGCCAGCAGCTTGGTCGAAAACATTCAGTACTTC
TRBJ2-7	TRBD1	TRBV19	-	CASSLTGVVDEQYF	TGTGCCAGTAGTTTGACAGGGGTTGTAGACGAGCAGTACTTC
TRBJ2-7	TRBD2	TRBV9	-	CASSAGTSGRAGEQYF	TGTGCCAGCAGCGCCGGGACTAGCGGGAGGGCAGGCGAGCAGTACTTC
TRBJ1-4	TRBD1	TRBV4-1	once	CASSDTGTGDEKLFF	TGCGCCAGCAGTGACACCGGGACAGGGGATGAAAAACTGTTTTTT
TRBJ1-2	-	TRBV6-5	-	CASSYSKAGLGYTF	TGTGCCAGCAGTTACTCGAAGGCAGGGCTTGGCTACACCTTC
TRBJ2-7	TRBD2	TRBV27	-	CASAPGLAGYEQYF	TGTGCCAGTGCCCCCGGACTAGCGGGATATGAGCAGTACTTC
TRBJ1-2	-	TRBV29-1	-	CSDRDTNYGYTF	TGCAGCGACAGGGACACTAACTATGGCTACACCTTC
TRBJ2-1	TRBD2	TRBV27	-	CASSSPTGLAGSNEQFF	TGTGCCAGCAGCTCCCCAACCGGTCTAGCGGGTAGTAATGAGCAGTTCTTC
TRBJ2-5	TRBD1	TRBV27	-	CATRDRRFQETQYF	TGTGCCACCCGGGACAGGCGGTTTCAAGAGACCCAGTACTTC
TRBJ2-6	-	TRBV13	-	CASSLVQGSGANVLTF	TGTGCCAGCAGCTTAGTCCAGGGTTCCGGGGCCAACGTCCTGACTTTC
TRBJ1-1	-	TRBV7-3	-	CASSLSRDTGNTEAFF	TGTGCCAGCAGCTTAAGCAGGGATACTGGGAACACTGAAGCTTTCTTT
TRBJ1-3	TRBD1	TRBV3-1/TRBV3-2	-	CASTLTGSTIYF	TGTGCCAGCACCCTGACAGGGAGCACCATATATTTT